These 30 T cell receptor beta chains were sequenced from one sample in a study of identifying expanded T cells in peripheral blood. Method: immunoSEQ multiplex PCR; TCRdb's copy keeps in-frame clones and lacks some. The profile shows more than 75,000 clones, roughly 86% of them singletons. Sequenced: blood. The receptor source for this set is a person aged 18 to 75 in good health.

V is TRBV5-4 and J is TRBJ2-1; no clear D gene. Germline V CDR1 and CDR2: SGHNT, YYREEE (reference sequence). V dropped 3 bases and J dropped 6 bases, with 7 bases sitting between them. The CDR3 sequence is 12 residues long. CDR3 residues: CASSSDFNEQFF. Written as DNA, the CDR3 is TGTGCCAGCAGCTCCGATTTCAATGAGCAGTTCTTC.

The chain combines TRBV6-1 with TRBJ1-1; D unresolved. Between the trimmed V and J ends, which lost 4 bases and 3 bases, there was a span of 12 bases. From germline, CDR1 is MNHNS and CDR2 SASEGT. The CDR3 is 14 residues long. DNA of the CDR3: TGTGCCAGCAGTGCCCGGCGGGGAGACACTGAAGCTTTCTTT. Translated, it gives CASSARRGDTEAFF.

The genes are TRBV5-8 and TRBJ2-2; tentatively, D is TRBD2 (6 bases). The CDR3 covers 14 residues. Trimming took off 2 bases at V and 4 bases at J, with 9 bases between the two ends. The germline CDR1 and CDR2 sequences are SGHTS and YDEGEE. CDR3 amino acids: CASSFGGFTGELFF. In DNA form, the CDR3 reads TGTGCCAGCAGCTTCGGGGGTTTCACCGGGGAGCTGTTTTTT.

The chain recombines TRBV7-2 with TRBJ1-4; D gene unclear. Trimming pared 2 bases from V and 8 bases from J, leaving 6 bases between. This CDR3 region has 12 residues. Germline V lookup: CDR1 SGHTA, CDR2 FQGNSA. The CDR3 nucleotides read TGTGCCAGCAGCTTATTGGGCGAAAAACTGTTTTTT. Translated, it gives CASSLLGEKLFF. The full variable domain, its missing parts supplied by reference TRBV7-2 and TRBJ1-4, is GAGVSQSPSNKVTEKGKDVELRCDPISGHTALYWYRQSLGQGLEFLIYFQGNSAPDKSGLPSDRFSAERTGGSVSTLTIQRTQQEDSAVYLCASSLLGEKLFFGSGTQLSVL.

The chain carries TRBV2 and TRBJ1-6, with 8 bases that match TRBD1. Trimming cost V 7 bases and J 4 bases; bases outside gene matches: 15. The germline V gene encodes CDR1 SNHLY and CDR2 FYNNEI. This CDR3 region has 18 residues. CDR3 residues: CASTGGDRPQGYNSPLHF. CDR3 DNA: TGTGCCAGCACTGGCGGGGACAGGCCCCAGGGGTATAATTCACCCCTCCACTTT.

V gene TRBV6-6 combines with J gene TRBJ1-2, with D possibly matching TRBD1 (6 bases). Germline V CDR1 and CDR2: MNHNY, SVGAGI (reference sequence). The V end was cut by 4 bases, the J end by 11 bases, with 20 bases between. The CDR3 extends over 14 amino acids. The DNA of the CDR3 is TGTGCCAGCAGTTCCCTAACAGGGATGGGTCCTTACACCTTC. It translates to CASSSLTGMGPYTF.

The chain links TRBV7-9 to TRBJ2-1, with a tentative D call TRBD2 (6 bases). CDR3 length: 14 amino acids. The ends were cut back, 8 bases at V and 6 bases at J, with 17 bases in the middle. Germline V CDR1 and CDR2: SEHNR, FQNEAQ (reference sequence). The CDR3 here is CASPRGGGFNEQFF. The CDR3 DNA reads TGTGCCAGCCCGAGGGGAGGCGGGTTCAATGAGCAGTTCTTC.

The V gene is TRBV7-2, the J gene TRBJ2-5, with D uncertain. V lost 3 bases and J lost 2, with 7 bases in between. The CDR3 totals 13 residues. Looked up from germline, CDR1 is SGHTA and CDR2 is FQGNSA. CDR3 in DNA: TGTGCCAGCAGCTTGGTCAATCAAGAGACCCAGTACTTC. Its protein is CASSLVNQETQYF.

V gene TRBV30 combines with J gene TRBJ2-7; no firm D call. CDR1 GTSNPN and CDR2 SVGIG come from the germline V gene (reference sequence). Trimming shortened V by 1 base and J by 5 bases, and 6 bases separated the two germline ends. This CDR3 contains 11 residues. The CDR3 loop reads CAWSGGNEQYF. The CDR3 region has the DNA TGTGCCTGGAGTGGGGGAAACGAGCAGTACTTC.

This clone was detected a few times. The V gene is TRBV14, the J gene TRBJ1-1; 9 nucleotides align to TRBD1. Trimming at V came to 8 bases and at J to 11 bases, leaving 9 bases not matched to a gene. The CDR3 sequence is 12 residues long. Germline CDR1 SGHDN, CDR2 FVKESK. The CDR3 region is CASGTGSLSAFF. The CDR3 DNA reads TGTGCCAGCGGGACAGGGTCCCTATCCGCTTTCTTT.

This chain links TRBV30 with TRBJ2-6; perhaps D is TRBD1 or TRBD2 (7 bases each). Germline CDR1 GTSNPN, CDR2 SVGIG (reference sequence). CDR3 size: 18 residues. V was cut by 3 bases and J by 2 bases, with 20 bases left in between. The CDR3, as DNA: TGTGCCTGGAGAAGCTTTTTCAGGGGGGGAGCTGGGGCCAACGTCCTGACTTTC. Protein sequence: CAWRSFFRGGAGANVLTF.

The chain couples TRBV30 to TRBJ1-1, with a tentative D call TRBD1 (5 bases). The CDR3 is 14 amino acids. Germline CDR1 reads GTSNPN; CDR2 reads SVGIG (reference sequence). V was pared by 2 bases and J by 0 bases, with 10 bases between. For the CDR3, the DNA is TGTGCCTGGAGTAGGGGAGGGATGAACACTGAAGCTTTCTTT. Translating it yields CAWSRGGMNTEAFF. The full variable domain, its missing parts supplied by reference TRBV30 and TRBJ1-1, is SQTIHQWPATLVQPVGSPLSLECTVEGTSNPNLYWYRQAAGRGLQLLFYSVGIGQISSEVPQNLSASRPQDRQFILSSKKLLLSDSGFYLCAWSRGGMNTEAFFGQGTRLTVV.

The J gene is TRBJ2-3, the V gene TRBV27; D is possibly TRBD1 (6 bases). Trimming cost V 0 bases and J 0 bases, with 13 bases left between them. The CDR3 spans 17 residues. The germline gives CDR1 MNHEY, CDR2 SMNVEV (reference sequence). The DNA of the CDR3 is TGTGCCAGCAGTTTATCGAATTGGGGGCTCAGCACAGATACGCAGTATTTT. Amino acid sequence: CASSLSNWGLSTDTQYF.

This clone was detected once. J is TRBJ2-7 and V is TRBV7-7; either TRBD1 or TRBD2 may supply D (6 bases each). Trimming removed 6 bases at V and 3 bases at J, with 24 bases between. Germline V lookup: CDR1 SSHAT, CDR2 FNYEAQ (reference sequence). There are 17 residues in the CDR3. Here the CDR3 DNA reads TGTGCCAGCAGAACCGTGGGGGGCGGACCAGCGGACTACGAGCAGTACTTC. Protein product: CASRTVGGGPADYEQYF.

This chain joins TRBV7-2 and TRBJ1-2, with D possibly matching TRBD1 (6 bases). Germline V gene lookup returns CDR1 SGHTA and CDR2 FQGNSA. V was clipped by 5 bases and J by 4 bases, with 8 bases between them. This CDR3 spans 12 amino acids. The CDR3 spells CASSQGIYGYTF. The CDR3 DNA sequence: TGTGCCAGCAGCCAGGGGATCTATGGCTACACCTTC.

This clone appeared a single time. The J gene is TRBJ2-3, the V gene TRBV11-2; the D is unclear. The CDR3 runs to 14 residues. Germline CDR1 reads SGHAT; CDR2 reads FQNNGV. V was cut by 5 bases and J by 1 base, with 10 bases left in between. CDR3 coding DNA: TGTGCCAGCAGCGGCAGGCCTCGCACAGATACGCAGTATTTT. Translation gives CASSGRPRTDTQYF.

This chain links TRBV7-9 with TRBJ1-1; D is ambiguous. V was pared by 6 bases and J by 1 base, with 12 bases between. Germline loops: CDR1 SEHNR, CDR2 FQNEAQ (reference sequence). CDR3 length: 14 amino acids. The CDR3 reads CASRGQRKNTEAFF. CDR3 nucleotide sequence: TGTGCCAGCAGAGGTCAACGGAAGAACACTGAAGCTTTCTTT. Drawing the rest from reference TRBV7-9 and TRBJ1-1, the complete variable domain is DTGVSQNPRHKITKRGQNVTFRCDPISEHNRLYWYRQTLGQGPEFLTYFQNEAQLEKSRLLSDRFSAERPKGSFSTLEIQRTEQGDSAMYLCASRGQRKNTEAFFGQGTRLTVV.

This clone was picked up a small number of times. One end of the junction varies from germline; a read error may be responsible. The CDR3 sequence: CASSVGVGPVDF. The DNA of the CDR3 is TGCGCCAGCAGTGTGGGGGTAGGGCCGGTGGACTTC. V gene TRBV5-1 combines with J gene TRBJ2-7; D might be TRBD1 or TRBD2, each matching 5 bases. CDR3 size: 12 residues. Germline CDR1 reads SGHRS; CDR2 reads YFSETQ.

This chain uses TRBV6-5 with TRBJ2-5, with a possible D match to TRBD1 (5 bases). Germline-derived CDR1 and CDR2 are MNHEY and SVGAGI. CDR3 size: 14 residues. Trimming removed 5 bases from V and 5 bases from J, with 15 bases in between. The CDR3 spells CASSRTGAGETQYF. The DNA of the CDR3 is TGTGCCAGCAGTCGCACAGGTGCTGGCGAGACCCAGTACTTC.

The chain couples TRBV29-1 to TRBJ1-1; no definite D call. Trimming left V 3 bases short and J 1 base short, with 9 bases between. This CDR3 is 13 amino acids long. The germline V gene has CDR1 SQVTM and CDR2 ANQGSEA. For the CDR3, the DNA is TGCAGCGTTGAGAGTCCGGAGAACACTGAAGCTTTCTTT. As protein: CSVESPENTEAFF.

The chain is built from TRBV7-2 and TRBJ1-5; D call uncertain. This CDR3 contains 16 residues. Trimming took 1 base from V and 2 from J, leaving 12 bases between them. Germline V gene sequence: CDR1 SGHTA, CDR2 FQGNSA. The CDR3 DNA follows: TGTGCCAGCAGCTTAGGCGGAGGTATGGGCAATCAGCCCCAGCATTTT. Translating gives CASSLGGGMGNQPQHF. The complete variable domain, with remaining parts taken from reference TRBV7-2 and TRBJ1-5, reads GAGVSQSPSNKVTEKGKDVELRCDPISGHTALYWYRQSLGQGLEFLIYFQGNSAPDKSGLPSDRFSAERTGGSVSTLTIQRTQQEDSAVYLCASSLGGGMGNQPQHFGDGTRLSIL.

This clone came up once. V gene TRBV15 combines with J gene TRBJ1-4; 7 bases map to TRBD1. V lost 5 bases to trimming and J lost 11 bases; unmatched junction nucleotides: 11. The CDR3 is 14 residues long. The germline V gene encodes CDR1 LNHNV and CDR2 YYDKDF (reference sequence). CDR3 bases: TGTGCCACCAGCGAGCGCAGGGACAGCGAGAAACTGTTTTTT. It codes for CATSERRDSEKLFF.

V gene TRBV6-1 combines with J gene TRBJ2-3; D uncertain. The V and J ends lost 5 bases and 3 bases respectively, with 12 bases between them. Germline assignment: CDR1 MNHNS and CDR2 SASEGT. The CDR3 sequence is 14 residues long. The CDR3 bases are TGTGCCAGCAGTAGGGCTTTTTGGACAGATACGCAGTATTTT. It codes for CASSRAFWTDTQYF.

This chain connects TRBV18 to TRBJ1-4, with unresolved D. Germline lookup yields CDR1 KGHSH and CDR2 LQKENI. The CDR3 extends over 19 amino acids. V lost 0 bases to trimming and J lost 2 bases, with 19 bases between them. As DNA, the CDR3 is TGTGCCAGCTCACCACCGTTGGGCAGGCAGTGGGCGACTAATGAAAAACTGTTTTTT. Amino acid sequence: CASSPPLGRQWATNEKLFF.

V and J are TRBV7-6 and TRBJ1-1; D remains unclear. Trimming removed 5 bases from V and 1 base from J, with 14 bases in between. This CDR3 comprises 15 residues. CDR1 and CDR2 (germline): SGHVS, FNYEAQ. DNA for the CDR3: TGTGCCAGCAGCCCCCTTTCGCAGACGAACACTGAAGCTTTCTTT. This sequence encodes CASSPLSQTNTEAFF.

This sequence joins TRBV6-1 and TRBJ2-7; D gene uncertain. Germline lookup yields CDR1 MNHNS and CDR2 SASEGT. This CDR3 has 15 amino acids. V lost 2 bases, J lost 2 bases, and 13 bases lay in between. The CDR3 is CASSETGFLAYEQYF. CDR3 DNA sequence: TGTGCCAGCAGTGAAACCGGGTTCTTGGCCTACGAGCAGTACTTC.

The chain is built from TRBV5-1 and TRBJ1-2; D gene ambiguous. The length of the CDR3 is 15 residues. With 0 bases removed from V and 5 bases from J, the gap between germline ends came to 14 bases. The germline V gene encodes CDR1 SGHRS and CDR2 YFSETQ. The CDR3 protein is CASSLEPGSSYGYTF. The CDR3 nucleotides read TGCGCCAGCAGCTTGGAACCCGGGTCATCATATGGCTACACCTTC. Using reference TRBV5-1 and TRBJ1-2 for the parts outside the CDR3, the full variable domain is KAGVTQTPRYLIKTRGQQVTLSCSPISGHRSVSWYQQTPGQGLQFLFEYFSETQRNKGNFPGRFSGRQFSNSRSEMNVSTLELGDSALYLCASSLEPGSSYGYTFGSGTRLTVV.

This chain links TRBV27 with TRBJ2-5; weak D call: TRBD1 (5 bases). The CDR3 extends over 16 amino acids. The V end lost 4 bases, the J end lost 5 bases, and 20 bases lay between the germline ends. Germline loops: CDR1 MNHEY, CDR2 SMNVEV (reference sequence). CDR3 DNA sequence: TGTGCCAGCAGTTCCTGGTTTGGGCAGGGTGGCGAGACCCAGTACTTC. The encoded protein is CASSSWFGQGGETQYF.

The V and J genes are TRBV6-6 and TRBJ1-4; D is unresolved. The CDR3 covers 15 residues. Trimming pared 2 bases from V and 8 bases from J, leaving 15 bases between. The germline V gene encodes CDR1 MNHNY and CDR2 SVGAGI (reference sequence). CDR3 residues: CASSYHDPGGEKLFF. The CDR3, as DNA: TGTGCCAGCAGTTACCATGACCCAGGAGGGGAAAAACTGTTTTTT.

The gene calls are TRBV2 and TRBJ2-3; the D is unclear. This CDR3 comprises 12 residues. Trimming pared 3 bases from V and 9 bases from J, leaving 10 bases between. In germline, CDR1 is SNHLY, CDR2 FYNNEI. CDR3 sequence (DNA): TGTGCCAGCAGTGATAACATACTAACGCAGTATTTT. Protein: CASSDNILTQYF.